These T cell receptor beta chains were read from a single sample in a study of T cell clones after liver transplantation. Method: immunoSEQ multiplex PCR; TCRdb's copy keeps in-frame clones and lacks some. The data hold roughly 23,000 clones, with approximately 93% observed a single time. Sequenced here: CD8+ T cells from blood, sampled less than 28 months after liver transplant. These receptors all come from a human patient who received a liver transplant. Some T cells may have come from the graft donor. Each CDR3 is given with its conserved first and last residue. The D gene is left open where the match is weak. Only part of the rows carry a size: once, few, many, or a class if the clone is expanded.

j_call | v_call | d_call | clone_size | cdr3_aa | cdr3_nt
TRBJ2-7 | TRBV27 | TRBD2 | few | CASTWGGSVSEQYF | TGTGCCAGCACCTGGGGCGGGAGTGTATCCGAGCAGTACTTC
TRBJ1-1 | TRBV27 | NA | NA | CASSLDVNTEAFF | TGTGCCAGCAGTTTAGATGTGAACACTGAAGCTTTCTTT
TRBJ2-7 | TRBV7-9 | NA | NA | CASSPNSGDYEQYF | TGTGCCAGCAGCCCCAATTCAGGGGACTACGAGCAGTACTTC
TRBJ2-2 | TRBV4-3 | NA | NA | CASSQAATPGELFF | TGCGCCAGCAGCCAAGCCGCCACCCCCGGGGAGCTGTTTTTT
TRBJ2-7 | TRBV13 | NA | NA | CASSTRGSYEQYF | TGTGCCAGCAGCACACGGGGGTCCTACGAGCAGTACTTC
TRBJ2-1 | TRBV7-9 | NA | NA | CASSPSGEQFF | TGTGCCAGCAGCCCCTCAGGGGAGCAGTTCTTC
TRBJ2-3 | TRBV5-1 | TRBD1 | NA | CASSFGTASTDTQYF | TGCGCCAGCAGCTTCGGGACAGCTAGCACAGATACGCAGTATTTT
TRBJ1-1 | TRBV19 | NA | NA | CASSIEGTATEAFF | TGTGCCAGTAGTATAGAAGGGACGGCTACTGAAGCTTTCTTT
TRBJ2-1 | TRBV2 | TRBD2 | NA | CATLAGAGQFF | TGTGCCACACTAGCGGGGGCGGGGCAGTTCTTC
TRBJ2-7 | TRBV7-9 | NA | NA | CASSGIEVHYEQYF | TGTGCCAGCAGCGGGATTGAGGTTCACTACGAGCAGTACTTC
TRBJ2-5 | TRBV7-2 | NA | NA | CASSLNQRQETQYF | TGTGCCAGCAGCTTAAATCAGAGACAAGAGACCCAGTACTTC
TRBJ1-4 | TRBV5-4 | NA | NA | CASSLGDTGLANEKLFF | TGTGCCAGCAGCTTAGGGGACACGGGGCTGGCTAATGAAAAACTGTTTTTT
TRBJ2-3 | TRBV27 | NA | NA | CASSPRAGSITDTQYF | TGTGCCAGCAGTCCTAGGGCAGGGTCAATCACAGATACGCAGTATTTT
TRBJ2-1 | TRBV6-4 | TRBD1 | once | CASSDRQGANEQFF | TGTGCCAGCAGTGACAGGCAGGGGGCCAATGAGCAGTTCTTC
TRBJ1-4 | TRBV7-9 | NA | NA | CASSLSHEKLFF | TGTGCCAGCAGCTTAAGTCACGAAAAACTGTTTTTT
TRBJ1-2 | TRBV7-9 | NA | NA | CASRGTGTVQDGYTF | TGTGCCAGCAGGGGGACCGGGACGGTCCAGGATGGCTACACCTTC
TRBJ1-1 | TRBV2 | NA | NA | CASSGSTGASHEAFF | TGTGCCAGCAGTGGGTCCACAGGTGCATCCCATGAAGCTTTCTTT
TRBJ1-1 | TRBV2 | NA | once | CASRSNTEAFF | TGTGCCAGCAGGTCGAACACTGAAGCTTTCTTT